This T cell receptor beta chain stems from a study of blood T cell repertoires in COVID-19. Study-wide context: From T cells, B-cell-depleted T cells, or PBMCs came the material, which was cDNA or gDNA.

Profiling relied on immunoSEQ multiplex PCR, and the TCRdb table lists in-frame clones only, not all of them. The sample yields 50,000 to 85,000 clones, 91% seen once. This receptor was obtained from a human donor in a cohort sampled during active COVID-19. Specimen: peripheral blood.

CDR3 DNA sequence: TGTGCCAGCCGGGGAATCGGTGGGCCCAGCTCCTACGAGCAGTACTTC. Amino acids: CASRGIGGPSSYEQYF. The chain recombines TRBV28 with TRBJ2-7; D may be TRBD2 (5 bases). V gave up 8 bases and J gave up 0 bases, with 20 bases separating them. This CDR3 contains 16 residues. Germline CDR1 MDHEN, CDR2 SYDVKM.